This T cell receptor (beta chain) was sequenced in a study of siplizumab effects on memory and regulatory T cells. Comment on this clone: Its antigen is currently unknown.

Germline CDR1 is SGHRS and CDR2 is YFSETQ. This CDR3 spans 14 amino acids. V was clipped by 0 bases and J by 5 bases; unmatched bases: 4. The assay was immunoSEQ multiplex PCR, and TCRdb's table has in-frame clones only and misses some. The data show approximately 92,000 clones, roughly 94% seen once. Study-wide points: Alloreactive sequences that could be traced to unstimulated CD4+ memory cells showed a significant reduction under siplizumab.

The TCR originated in a human donor in good health. The sample consisted of non-Treg CD4+ T cells sorted from blood. The V and J genes are TRBV5-1 and TRBJ1-2; 7 positions agree with TRBD1. The CDR3 coding sequence is TGCGCCAGCAGCTTGGGAACAGGGGATTATGGCTACACCTTC. Translated: CASSLGTGDYGYTF.